The clone carrying this T cell receptor beta chain was seen a few times. The antigen remains unidentified. PCR employed 60 Vbeta and 13 Jbeta primers. Generated by immunoSEQ multiplex PCR, the TCRdb table keeps only in-frame clones and is missing some. The sample has around 150,000 clones, approximately 71% seen once; the top ten hold roughly 1.4%. The CDR3 sequence is 14 residues long. The V and J ends lost 7 bases and 4 bases, in that order; junction bases with no gene match: 6. From germline, CDR1 is WNHNN and CDR2 SYGVQD (reference sequence). The data were taken from a study of cytomegalovirus exposure and HLA in healthy donors. Study outcomes and limitations: Another analysis was done later, and it associated approximately 18,000 TCR beta sequences with HLA alleles at 0.05 false discovery rate.

The sample comprised PBMCs. The chain is built from TRBV10-1 and TRBJ2-2, with TRBD1 identical over 7 bases. This clonotype was sampled from a man aged 45 to 65 in good health and CMV-seronegative. Here the CDR3 DNA reads TGCGCCAGCAACCGGGACAGTCCCACCGGGGAGCTGTTTTTT. Residues: CASNRDSPTGELFF.